The T cell receptor (beta chain) described here comes from a study of shared clonotypes between healthy human individuals. Study-level points and caveats: Memory subsets generally showed smaller estimated richness than naive subsets did.

Remarks on this clone: Its matching antigen is unknown.

Repertoires were generated with immunoSEQ multiplex PCR, while TCRdb's copy carries only in-frame clones and drops some. The data contain some 2 million clones, about 94% of them singletons. CD45RO-negative, CCR7-selected cells formed the naive CD8 fraction, which excluded terminally differentiated effector memory CD45RA+ cells. V gave up 3 bases and J gave up 2 bases, with 11 bases separating them. The CDR3 extends over 14 amino acids. Germline V lookup: CDR1 MNHNS, CDR2 SASEGT. The source of this sequence is a man between 18 and 29 years old in good health. The chain employs TRBV6-1 and TRBJ2-7; D is unclear. The sequenced material came from naive CD8+ T cells sorted from blood. The CDR3 DNA follows: TGTGCCAGCAGTGATCTAGGGTCCCCCTACGAGCAGTACTTC. Protein product: CASSDLGSPYEQYF.